This T cell receptor beta chain derives from a study of cytomegalovirus exposure and HLA in healthy donors. Overall study findings and caveats: Associated with cytomegalovirus, according to the listing, were 150 to 200 TCR beta chains. Cytomegalovirus status was reportedly diagnosed by the classifier with high specificity and sensitivity.

This clone was observed a handful of times. No antigen is known for it. In the PCR, 60 Vbeta and 13 Jbeta primers were used. As handled by the study authors: The count from a later analysis was roughly 80 million unique TCR beta chains, 9.5 million to 11 million of them shared. TCRdb's table, derived via immunoSEQ multiplex PCR, lists solely in-frame clones and lacks some. V, J and clone size are those of that table, while D and trimming were read from the DNA. Altogether under 110,000 clones are present, over 70% being singletons, with the ten largest covering roughly a tenth. The study sampled nominally healthy donors, though unrecorded immune exposures were likely. This CDR3 contains 14 residues. The germline V and J ends were trimmed by 0 bases and 7 bases, with 14 bases remaining between them. Looked up from germline, CDR1 is SGHRS and CDR2 is YFSETQ.

The receptor comes from a man aged 50 to 59 in good health and CMV-seronegative. The chain links TRBV5-1 to TRBJ2-7; D remains unclear. Source material: PBMCs. The CDR3 sequence: CASSLDRRDGEQYF. The DNA for the CDR3 is TGCGCCAGCAGCTTGGATAGGCGAGACGGGGAGCAGTACTTC.